These T cell receptor beta chains were read from a single sample in a study of CD8+ T cells in alopecia areata. Clones were sequenced by immunoSEQ multiplex PCR, and TCRdb holds only the in-frame ones, with some missing. The data contain 90,000 to 150,000 clones, 50% to 75% of them singletons. The material was CD8+ T cells sorted from blood, obtained at week 4, from a patient treated with tofacitinib. The receptors were gathered from a human donor with alopecia areata. CDR3s include the opening cysteine and the closing phenylalanine or tryptophan. Each record gives: V gene, CDR3 protein.

v_call: TRBV27; cdr3_aa: CASIRGDTQYF
v_call: TRBV29-1; cdr3_aa: CSVSDYGYTF
v_call: TRBV25-1; cdr3_aa: CASQTTGGPYEQYF
v_call: TRBV27; cdr3_aa: CASSPGTGWVYEQYF
v_call: TRBV14; cdr3_aa: CASSQEGDPYSGANVLTF
v_call: TRBV30; cdr3_aa: CAWSEGGGYTF
v_call: TRBV7-8; cdr3_aa: CASSLEGGVETQYF
v_call: TRBV29-1; cdr3_aa: CSVDGTGGEDTQYF
v_call: TRBV9; cdr3_aa: CASSVRDRGGYGYTF
v_call: TRBV4-2; cdr3_aa: CASSPRGVSYEQYF
v_call: TRBV29-1; cdr3_aa: CSVLDARGYGYTF
v_call: TRBV30; cdr3_aa: CAWGSGNTIYF
v_call: TRBV29-1; cdr3_aa: CSVVVETGHYEQYF
v_call: TRBV29-1; cdr3_aa: CSVETPYNEQFF
v_call: TRBV27; cdr3_aa: CASSLRGATYNEQFF
v_call: TRBV27; cdr3_aa: CASGLGGFGQETQYF
v_call: TRBV11-2; cdr3_aa: CAVRKGVHEQYF
v_call: TRBV30; cdr3_aa: CAWSQSGWETQYF
v_call: TRBV7-2; cdr3_aa: CASSLEGLAVQETQYF
v_call: TRBV9; cdr3_aa: CASSGLGGILNSPLHF
v_call: TRBV27; cdr3_aa: CASSLGQVNEQYF
v_call: TRBV30; cdr3_aa: CAWQDSSGANVLTF
v_call: TRBV2; cdr3_aa: CASRGEQGPYYYNEQFF
v_call: TRBV18; cdr3_aa: CASSPETSGGDTQYF
v_call: TRBV27; cdr3_aa: CASSWDFYSPLHF
v_call: TRBV4-3; cdr3_aa: CASSQGSAAEETQYF
v_call: TRBV19; cdr3_aa: CASSTGQNTGELFF
v_call: TRBV19; cdr3_aa: CASSPDSSYNSPLHF
v_call: TRBV30; cdr3_aa: CAWSASLRDTQYF
v_call: TRBV15; cdr3_aa: CATSPGHQETQYF
v_call: TRBV29-1; cdr3_aa: CSVVRGSRAQYF
v_call: TRBV6-1; cdr3_aa: CASSPYLGQETQYF
v_call: TRBV7-2; cdr3_aa: CASSSPWGYGYTF
v_call: TRBV27; cdr3_aa: CASSFEDTSTDTQYF
v_call: TRBV29-1; cdr3_aa: CSVAGGSEEGETQYF
v_call: TRBV25-1; cdr3_aa: CASQTDHEKLFF
v_call: TRBV30; cdr3_aa: CAWSVGAGGGPRTDTQYF
v_call: TRBV29-1; cdr3_aa: CSVEGLAAPYNEQFF
v_call: TRBV27; cdr3_aa: CASSKDRGLWSYEQYF
v_call: TRBV30; cdr3_aa: CAWSVGTSGGTDTQYF
v_call: TRBV7-9; cdr3_aa: CASSDPLRYEQYF
v_call: TRBV2; cdr3_aa: CASSEQGDEQYF
v_call: TRBV5-1; cdr3_aa: CASSSAGADTEAFF
v_call: TRBV30; cdr3_aa: CAWSGWTKGDIYGYTF
v_call: TRBV27; cdr3_aa: CASKAGTGNYGYTF
v_call: TRBV28; cdr3_aa: CASSFIHEQYF
v_call: TRBV15; cdr3_aa: CATSRAGANVLTF
v_call: TRBV30; cdr3_aa: CAWRPDPQTVYGYTF
v_call: TRBV30; cdr3_aa: CAWSVPAYYAGYTF
v_call: TRBV7-2; cdr3_aa: CASSLVVGGLNQPQHF
v_call: TRBV2; cdr3_aa: CASRGDYTDTQYF
v_call: TRBV29-1; cdr3_aa: CSVSTGEPHGYGYTF
v_call: TRBV6-4; cdr3_aa: CASSYREETGELFF
v_call: TRBV19; cdr3_aa: CASSMTGLFRNEQFF
v_call: TRBV29-1; cdr3_aa: CSVEQASYGYTF
v_call: TRBV4-1; cdr3_aa: CASSQEKSSYNEQFF
v_call: TRBV30; cdr3_aa: CAWSPGTGNEQYF
v_call: TRBV27; cdr3_aa: CASSNRIAPYEQYF
v_call: TRBV7-8; cdr3_aa: CASSLGAGGGQPQHF